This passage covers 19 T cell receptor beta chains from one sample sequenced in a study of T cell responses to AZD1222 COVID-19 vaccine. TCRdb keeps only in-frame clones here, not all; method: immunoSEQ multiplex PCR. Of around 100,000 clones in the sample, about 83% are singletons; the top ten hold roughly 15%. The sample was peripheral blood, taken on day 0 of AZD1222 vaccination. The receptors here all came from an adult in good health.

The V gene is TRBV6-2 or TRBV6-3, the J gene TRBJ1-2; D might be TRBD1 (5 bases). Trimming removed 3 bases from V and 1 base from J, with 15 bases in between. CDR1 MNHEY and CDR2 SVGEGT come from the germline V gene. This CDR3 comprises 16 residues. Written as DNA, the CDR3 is TGTGCCAGCAGTTATAGAGACAGAGGGAATAACTATGGCTACACCTTC. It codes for CASSYRDRGNNYGYTF.

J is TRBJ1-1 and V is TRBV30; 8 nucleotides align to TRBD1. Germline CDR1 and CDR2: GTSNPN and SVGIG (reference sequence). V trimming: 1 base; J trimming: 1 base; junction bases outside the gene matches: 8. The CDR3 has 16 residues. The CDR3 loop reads CAWSARGDRWNTEAFF. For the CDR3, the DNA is TGTGCCTGGAGTGCCCGGGGGGACAGGTGGAACACTGAAGCTTTCTTT.

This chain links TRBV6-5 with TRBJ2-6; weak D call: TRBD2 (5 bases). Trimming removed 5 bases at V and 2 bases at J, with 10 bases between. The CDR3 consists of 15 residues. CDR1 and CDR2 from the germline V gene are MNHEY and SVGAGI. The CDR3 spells CASSPGRAGANVLTF. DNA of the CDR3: TGTGCCAGCAGTCCCGGGCGGGCTGGGGCCAACGTCCTGACTTTC.

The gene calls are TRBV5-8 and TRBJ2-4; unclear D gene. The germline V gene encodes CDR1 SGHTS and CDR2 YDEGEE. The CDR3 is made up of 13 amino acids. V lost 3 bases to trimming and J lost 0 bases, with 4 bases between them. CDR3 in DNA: TGTGCCAGCAGCTCCCGAGCCAAAAACATTCAGTACTTC. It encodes CASSSRAKNIQYF.

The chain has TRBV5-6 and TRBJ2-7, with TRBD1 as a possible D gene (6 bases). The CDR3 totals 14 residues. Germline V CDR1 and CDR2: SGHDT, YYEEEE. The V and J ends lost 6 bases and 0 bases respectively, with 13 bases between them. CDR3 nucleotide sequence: TGTGCCAGCACCCTCAGGGGTGACTCCTACGAGCAGTACTTC. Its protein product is CASTLRGDSYEQYF.

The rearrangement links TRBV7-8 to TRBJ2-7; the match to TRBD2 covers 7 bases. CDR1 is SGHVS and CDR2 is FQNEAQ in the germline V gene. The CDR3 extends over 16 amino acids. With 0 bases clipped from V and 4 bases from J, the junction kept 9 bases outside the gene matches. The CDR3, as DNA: TGTGCCAGCAGCTTAGCGTCTGGTGGGGGAGGGTACGAGCAGTACTTC. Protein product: CASSLASGGGGYEQYF. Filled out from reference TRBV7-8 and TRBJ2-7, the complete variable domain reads GAGVSQSPRYKVAKRGQDVALRCDPISGHVSLFWYQQALGQGPEFLTYFQNEAQLDKSGLPSDRFFAERPEGSVSTLKIQRTQQEDSAVYLCASSLASGGGGYEQYFGPGTRLTVT.

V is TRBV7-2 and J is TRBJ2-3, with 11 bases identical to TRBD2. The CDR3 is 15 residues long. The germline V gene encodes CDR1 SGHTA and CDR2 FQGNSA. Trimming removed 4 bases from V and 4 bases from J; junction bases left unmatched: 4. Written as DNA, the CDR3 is TGTGCCAGCAGCTCGATAGCGGGAGGGGCAGATACGCAGTATTTT. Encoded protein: CASSSIAGGADTQYF.

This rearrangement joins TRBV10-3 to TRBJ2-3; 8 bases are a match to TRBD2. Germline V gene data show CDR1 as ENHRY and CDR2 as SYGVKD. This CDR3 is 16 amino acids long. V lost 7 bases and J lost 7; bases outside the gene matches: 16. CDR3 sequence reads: CAITASGGLRINTQYF. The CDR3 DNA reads TGTGCCATCACCGCATCGGGGGGGCTTCGCATAAATACGCAGTATTTT.

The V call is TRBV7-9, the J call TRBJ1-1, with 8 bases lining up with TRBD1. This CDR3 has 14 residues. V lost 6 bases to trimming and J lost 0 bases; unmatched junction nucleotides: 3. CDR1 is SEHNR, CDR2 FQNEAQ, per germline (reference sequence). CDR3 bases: TGTGCCAGCAGAGGGACAGGTATGAACACTGAAGCTTTCTTT. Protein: CASRGTGMNTEAFF.

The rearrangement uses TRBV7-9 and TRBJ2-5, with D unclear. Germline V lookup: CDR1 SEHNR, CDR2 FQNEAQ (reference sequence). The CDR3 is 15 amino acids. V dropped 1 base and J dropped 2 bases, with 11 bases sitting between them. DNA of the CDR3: TGTGCCAGCAGCTTAGTTCGGGCCCTACAAGAGACCCAGTACTTC. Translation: CASSLVRALQETQYF. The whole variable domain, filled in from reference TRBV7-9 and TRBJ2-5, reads DTGVSQNPRHKITKRGQNVTFRCDPISEHNRLYWYRQTLGQGPEFLTYFQNEAQLEKSRLLSDRFSAERPKGSFSTLEIQRTEQGDSAMYLCASSLVRALQETQYFGPGTRLLVL.

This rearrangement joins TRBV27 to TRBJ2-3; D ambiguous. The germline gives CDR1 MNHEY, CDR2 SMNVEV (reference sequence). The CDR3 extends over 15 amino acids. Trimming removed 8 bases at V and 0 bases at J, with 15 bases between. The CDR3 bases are TGTGCCAGCGGGTCCCGACTCCCGAGCACAGATACGCAGTATTTT. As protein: CASGSRLPSTDTQYF.

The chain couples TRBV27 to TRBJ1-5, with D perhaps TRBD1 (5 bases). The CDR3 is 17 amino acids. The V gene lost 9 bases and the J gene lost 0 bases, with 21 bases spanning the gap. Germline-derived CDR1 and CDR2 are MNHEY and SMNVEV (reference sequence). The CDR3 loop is CASMPFSGIGSNQPQHF. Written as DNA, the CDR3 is TGTGCCAGTATGCCTTTCTCAGGGATCGGTAGCAATCAGCCCCAGCATTTT.

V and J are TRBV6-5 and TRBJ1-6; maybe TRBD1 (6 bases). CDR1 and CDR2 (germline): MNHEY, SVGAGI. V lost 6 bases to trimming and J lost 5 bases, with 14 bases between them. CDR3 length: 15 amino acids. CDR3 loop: CASRKQGIDNSPLHF. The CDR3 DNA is TGTGCCAGCAGAAAACAGGGTATTGATAATTCACCCCTCCACTTT.

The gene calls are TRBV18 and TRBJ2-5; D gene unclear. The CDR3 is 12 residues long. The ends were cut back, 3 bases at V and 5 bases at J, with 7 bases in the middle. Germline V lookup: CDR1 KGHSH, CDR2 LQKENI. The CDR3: CASSPPGETQYF. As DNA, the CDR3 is TGTGCCAGCTCACCCCCCGGGGAGACCCAGTACTTC.

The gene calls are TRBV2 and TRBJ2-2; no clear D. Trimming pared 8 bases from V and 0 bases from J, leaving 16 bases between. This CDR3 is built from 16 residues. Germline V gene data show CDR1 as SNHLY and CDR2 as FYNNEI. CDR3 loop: CASSGAPTPNTGELFF. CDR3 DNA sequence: TGTGCCAGCTCGGGCGCCCCCACTCCGAACACCGGGGAGCTGTTTTTT.

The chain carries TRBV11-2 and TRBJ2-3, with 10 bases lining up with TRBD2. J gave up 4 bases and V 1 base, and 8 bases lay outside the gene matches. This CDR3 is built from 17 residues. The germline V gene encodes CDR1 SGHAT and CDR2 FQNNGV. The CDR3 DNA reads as TGTGCCAGCAGCTTAGCCGGGTTAGCGGGGGGTCCAGATACGCAGTATTTT. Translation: CASSLAGLAGGPDTQYF.

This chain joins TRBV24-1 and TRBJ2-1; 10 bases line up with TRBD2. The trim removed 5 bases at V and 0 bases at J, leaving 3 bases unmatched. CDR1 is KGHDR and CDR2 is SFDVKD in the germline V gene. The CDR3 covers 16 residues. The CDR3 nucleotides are TGTGCCACCAGTGCGGCTAGCGGGAGCTCCTACAATGAGCAGTTCTTC. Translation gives CATSAASGSSYNEQFF.

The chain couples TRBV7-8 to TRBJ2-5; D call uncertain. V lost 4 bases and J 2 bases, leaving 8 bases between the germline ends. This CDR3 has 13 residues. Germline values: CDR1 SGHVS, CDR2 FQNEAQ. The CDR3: CASSSLSQETQYF. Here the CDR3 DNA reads TGTGCCAGCAGCTCCCTGAGTCAAGAGACCCAGTACTTC.

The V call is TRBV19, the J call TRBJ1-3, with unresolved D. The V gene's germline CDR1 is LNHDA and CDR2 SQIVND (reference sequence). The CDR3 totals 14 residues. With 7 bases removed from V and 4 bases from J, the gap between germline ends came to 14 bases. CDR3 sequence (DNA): TGTGCCAGTATTACCACGGGAACCGGAAACACCATATATTTT. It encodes CASITTGTGNTIYF. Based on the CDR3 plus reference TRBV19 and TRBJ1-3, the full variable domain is DGGITQSPKYLFRKEGQNVTLSCEQNLNHDAMYWYRQDPGQGLRLIYYSQIVNDFQKGDIAEGYSVSREKKESFPLTVTSAQKNPTAFYLCASITTGTGNTIYFGEGSWLTVV.